Sequencing of this T cell receptor (beta chain) was carried out in a study of lymphopenia after photon versus proton radiotherapy. Using immunoSEQ multiplex PCR, the repertoire was profiled, and TCRdb retains in-frame clones only, with some absent. The sample gives roughly 67,000 clones, roughly 91% of which show up once; 2.9% is in the top ten. The material sequenced was peripheral blood, taken from a patient treated with photon-based radiotherapy. The clonotype was recovered from a woman in her 70s with pancreatic cancer.

In nucleotides, the CDR3 is TGTGCCAGCAGCGTAGGAACTAGCGGGGACCAGTTCTTC. Its protein is CASSVGTSGDQFF. The chain uses TRBV9 and TRBJ2-1; 10 bases agree with TRBD2. The J segment lost 13 bases and the V segment lost 0 bases, leaving 4 bases of the junction unmatched. The CDR3 consists of 13 residues. Germline CDR1 and CDR2: SGDLS and YYNGEE.